The clone carrying this T cell receptor beta chain was seen repeatedly, ten times or more. What it recognizes is unknown. Time point denoted: persistent/refractory GD, antithyroid drugs over 5 years with positive TRAb. Extracted PBMC RNA gave rise to the TCR library. The data belong to a study of regulatory T cells in long-lasting Graves disease. Broader study findings: Segments TRBV28, TRBJ1-2 and TRBJ2-5 showed preferential usage in persistent disease. Having only a small sample size may have limited accuracy.

Investigators prepared the TCR beta libraries by applying iRepertoire HTBI primers and Arm-PCR of CDR3 regions. Via MiXCR, TCRdb re-called the multiplex PCR reads, giving one row per CDR3 protein. The sample gives 700,000 or so distinct CDR3 sequences, roughly 30% of which show up once; roughly 40% is in the top ten. This CDR3 contains 12 residues. Germline CDR1 is ENHRY and CDR2 is SYGVKD. V was trimmed by 8 bases and J by 6 bases, leaving 14 bases between them. The starting material was peripheral blood mononuclear cells (PBMCs), obtained when the disease was refractory, from a patient treated with antithyroid drugs. The receptor was isolated from a female donor with Graves disease. The chain couples TRBV10-3 to TRBJ2-7; D not certain. The CDR3 here is CAISLLGVEQYF. The CDR3 region has the DNA TGTGCCATCTCCCTCCTGGGCGTCGAGCAGTACTTC.